This T cell receptor beta chain was sequenced during a study of neurological immune-mediated disorders. Overall study findings and caveats: Because no CDR3 amino acid sequences were shared across subjects by expanded clones, private repertoires were suggested in all groups. HTLV-1-associated myelopathy showed the most TCR clonal expansion; multiple sclerosis the least, below healthy controls.

A 10-nucleotide random UMI tagged transcripts in template-switch 5'RACE cDNA synthesis. MiXCR was run by TCRdb on the 5' RACE reads, yielding one entry per CDR3 protein. Among around 31,000 distinct CDR3 sequences listed, approximately 4% were seen once. The table lists this clonotype with many counts. Its antigen is undetermined. Sorted libraries came from approximately 1 million CD4+ or CD8+ T cells. Input material: CD4+ T cells from blood. The clonotype comes from a woman aged 40-49 years in good health.

CDR3 nucleotides: TGTGCCAGCAGCCAAGTAGCGGGGCTGGATACGCAGTATTTT. It encodes CASSQVAGLDTQYF. The chain carries TRBV3-1 and TRBJ2-3, with 8 bases matching TRBD2. The trim removed 1 base at V and 6 bases at J, leaving 3 bases unmatched. The CDR3 runs 14 residues. Germline lookup yields CDR1 LGHDT and CDR2 YNNKEL (reference sequence).